The sequence of this T cell receptor beta chain was determined in a study of T cell responses to AZD1222 COVID-19 vaccine. Germline V gene sequence: CDR1 KGHSH, CDR2 LQKENI. The CDR3 length is 13 residues. The germline V and J ends were trimmed by 1 base and 0 bases, with 2 bases remaining between them. Here immunoSEQ multiplex PCR was the method, and the copy in TCRdb shows in-frame clones only, minus some. The repertoire holds about 76,000 clones, with around nine tenths as singletons. Study-level points and caveats: Repertoire samples came only from after the peak T cell response. It should be noted that donors were predominantly white British and more often female, and clonal diversity was possibly underestimated.

To note about this clone: Its cognate antigen is unknown. Other DNA sequences in the same sample also yield this CDR3.

Sequenced material: peripheral blood, taken on day 0 of AZD1222 vaccination. The sequence was obtained from an adult in good health. V and J are TRBV18 and TRBJ2-3; the D is unclear. CDR3 sequence (DNA): TGTGCCAGCTCACCACAAAGCACAGATACGCAGTATTTT. This encodes CASSPQSTDTQYF. Full variable domain (rest looked up from reference TRBV18 and TRBJ2-3): NAGVMQNPRHLVRRRGQEARLRCSPMKGHSHVYWYRQLPEEGLKFMVYLQKENIIDESGMPKERFSAEFPKEGPSILRIQQVVRGDSAAYFCASSPQSTDTQYFGPGTRLTVL.